These T cell receptor beta chains were read from a single sample in a study of blood T cell repertoires in COVID-19. Assay: immunoSEQ multiplex PCR; the TCRdb copy retains only in-frame clones and omits some. The repertoire holds about 270,000 clones, more than 85% seen once, with approximately 3% in the top ten. Sequenced material: PBMCs or T cells enriched from blood (not recorded which). The receptors shown here come from a man aged 35 to 55 who had been exposed to COVID-19. The CDR3 runs from the conserved cysteine through the conserved F or W. Fields, in order: CDR3 length, V gene, clone size, D gene, J gene, CDR3 DNA, CDR3 protein. The D gene is left open where the match is weak. Only part of the rows carry a size: once, few, many, or a class if the clone is expanded.

15,TRBV6-5,-,-,TRBJ1-1,TGTGCCAGCAGTTACTCGTGGGGCGCGGGGACTGAAGCTTTCTTT,CASSYSWGAGTEAFF
15,TRBV5-1,once,-,TRBJ1-6,TGCGCCAGCAGCCCCCGTCGGGGTGGTCATTCACCCCTCCACTTT,CASSPRRGGHSPLHF
13,TRBV7-8,few,-,TRBJ1-2,TGTGCCAGCAGCTTAGACGGGGGCTATGGCTACACCTTC,CASSLDGGYGYTF
20,TRBV7-3,-,-,TRBJ2-3,TGTGCCAGCAGCTTAATGCCGAATGGGAAGGGGCGGGGCAAGGGAGATACGCAGTATTTT,CASSLMPNGKGRGKGDTQYF
11,TRBV30,-,-,TRBJ2-5,TGTGCCTGGACCAAGGGGGAGACCCAGTACTTC,CAWTKGETQYF
15,TRBV7-9,-,-,TRBJ2-3,TGTGCCAGCAGCTTATTTAGCGGAGCCACAGATACGCAGTATTTT,CASSLFSGATDTQYF
13,TRBV5-1,-,-,TRBJ1-1,TGCGCCAGCAGCTTGAGGTTAGCCGATGAAGCTTTCTTT,CASSLRLADEAFF
16,TRBV11-3,-,TRBD1,TRBJ1-1,TGTGCCAGCAGCCCTTGGACAGGGGGTGGGAACACTGAAGCTTTCTTT,CASSPWTGGGNTEAFF
12,TRBV7-7,-,-,TRBJ2-3,TGTGCTAGCAGCCCTATCTCCGATACGCAGTATTTT,CASSPISDTQYF
14,TRBV6-5,-,TRBD1,TRBJ1-4,TGTGCCAGCAGCCGACAGGGAAATAATGAAAAACTGTTTTTT,CASSRQGNNEKLFF
17,TRBV5-1,-,TRBD1,TRBJ2-3,TGCGCCAGCAGCTCCTCGGACAGGGGCCCAAGATCGGATACGCAGTATTTT,CASSSSDRGPRSDTQYF
18,TRBV24-1,-,-,TRBJ2-1,TGTGCCACCAGTGATCCCTCAGGACTTTCGACGGAACGCAGTGAGCAGTTCTTC,CATSDPSGLSTERSEQFF
14,TRBV7-2,-,TRBD2,TRBJ2-7,TGTGCCAGCTCCCGGGGGGGACCACCCTACGAGCAGTACTTC,CASSRGGPPYEQYF
14,TRBV12-5,few,TRBD2,TRBJ2-7,TGTGCTAGTGCCCCCAGCGGGAGAACCTACGAGCAGTACTTC,CASAPSGRTYEQYF